Presented here are 10 T cell receptor beta chains from one specimen sequenced in a study of blood T cell repertoires in COVID-19 (dated by TCRdb to 2019 to 2021). The receptor library was made with the immunoSEQ multiplex PCR assay. Imported from immuneACCESS, the table was reduced by TCRdb to in-frame sequences with V and J called. These copies leave out some clones; in studies compared against another copy, an unresolved V gene accounts for under half, and the cause of the remainder is not known. The sample yields about 150,000 clones; around nine tenths were counted once. 1.2% of the sample lies in the top ten. Sequencing was done on a sample of PBMCs or T cells enriched from blood (not recorded which). The receptors here all came from a young woman with acute COVID-19.

The chain joins TRBV4-3 to TRBJ2-1; tentative D call: TRBD2 (6 bases). Germline V gives CDR1 LGHNA, CDR2 YSLEER. The CDR3 consists of 15 residues. V was trimmed by 2 bases and J by 7 bases, leaving 15 bases between them. CDR3 region: CASSQLPGVGNEQFF. As DNA, the CDR3 is TGCGCCAGCAGCCAACTGCCGGGAGTTGGTAATGAGCAGTTCTTC.

This chain uses TRBV5-1 with TRBJ1-1; D remains ambiguous. CDR1 SGHRS and CDR2 YFSETQ come from the germline V gene. The germline V and J ends were trimmed by 2 bases and 3 bases, with 8 bases remaining between them. CDR3 length: 13 amino acids. This chain's CDR3 is CASSFGVDTEAFF. For the CDR3, the DNA is TGCGCCAGCAGCTTCGGGGTGGACACTGAAGCTTTCTTT. The variable domain in full, with the rest retrieved from reference TRBV5-1 and TRBJ1-1, is KAGVTQTPRYLIKTRGQQVTLSCSPISGHRSVSWYQQTPGQGLQFLFEYFSETQRNKGNFPGRFSGRQFSNSRSEMNVSTLELGDSALYLCASSFGVDTEAFFGQGTRLTVV.

This sequence joins TRBV7-3 and TRBJ2-1; the match to TRBD2 covers 12 bases. The CDR3 has 20 amino acids. Germline V gene data show CDR1 as SGHTA and CDR2 as FQGTGA. J lost 0 bases, V lost 3 bases, and 12 bases had no gene match. Here the CDR3 reads CASSLGAGLAGRSSYNEQFF. In DNA form, the CDR3 reads TGTGCCAGCAGCTTGGGAGCAGGACTAGCGGGACGAAGCTCCTACAATGAGCAGTTCTTC.

Here the CDR3 reads CASSRGSEAGYTF. CDR3 sequence (DNA): TGTGCCAGCTCTCGGGGATCTGAAGCTGGCTACACCTTC. The chain couples TRBV6-5 to TRBJ1-2; D call uncertain. The CDR3 sequence is 13 residues long. Trimming cost V 8 bases and J 7 bases, with 17 bases left between them. CDR1 and CDR2 (germline): MNHEY, SVGAGI.

Of note for this clone: Its ends do not fully match the called genes, so a read error is possible. This chain's CDR3 is CASRPLQGTQATQYF. The CDR3, as DNA: TGTGCCAGCAGACCATTACAGGGTACTCAAGCGACCCAGTACTTC. This chain connects TRBV6-5 to TRBJ2-5, with a weak D call TRBD1 (6 bases). Per germline, CDR1 MNHEY and CDR2 SVGAGI. This CDR3 comprises 15 residues.

This clone was observed a few times. The CDR3 reads CASSYFRQPQHF. The CDR3 nucleotides read TGTGCCAGCAGTTACTTTCGGCAGCCCCAGCATTTT. The V gene is TRBV6-2 or TRBV6-3, the J gene TRBJ1-5, with D unresolved. This CDR3 is 12 amino acids long. Trimming stripped 1 base from V and 7 bases from J, with 5 bases between. Germline V CDR1 and CDR2: MNHEY, SVGEGT.

This chain connects TRBV2 to TRBJ1-2, with unresolved D. The CDR3 spans 13 residues. V was shortened by 4 bases and J by 8 bases, with 14 bases between the two germline ends. Germline assignment: CDR1 SNHLY and CDR2 FYNNEI. CDR3 loop: CASSAREAGGYTF. CDR3 in DNA: TGTGCCAGCAGTGCCCGGGAGGCGGGAGGCTACACCTTC.

This chain connects TRBV28 to TRBJ1-2, with 7 bases fitting TRBD1. The CDR3 is made up of 11 amino acids. The J segment lost 4 bases and the V segment lost 9 bases, leaving 2 bases of the junction unmatched. CDR1 is MDHEN, CDR2 SYDVKM, per germline. In DNA form, the CDR3 reads TGTGCCAGTTCAGGGGGCTATGGCTACACCTTC. Its translation is CASSGGYGYTF.

The chain carries TRBV28 and TRBJ1-2; D possibly corresponds to TRBD1 (5 bases). The CDR3 totals 13 residues. V dropped 3 bases and J dropped 6 bases, with 11 bases sitting between them. Germline V gene lookup returns CDR1 MDHEN and CDR2 SYDVKM. The CDR3 loop reads CASSFRGFHGYTF. The CDR3 DNA is TGTGCCAGCAGTTTTCGGGGGTTCCATGGCTACACCTTC.

The chain carries TRBV28 and TRBJ2-7, with 7 positions matching TRBD1. The CDR3 is 17 residues long. In germline, CDR1 is MDHEN, CDR2 SYDVKM. The J segment lost 3 bases and the V segment lost 2 bases, leaving 13 bases of the junction unmatched. For the CDR3, the DNA is TGTGCCAGCAGTTTACGGTCAAGGACAGGTTTCATCTACGAGCAGTACTTC. It encodes CASSLRSRTGFIYEQYF.